A selection of T cell receptor beta chains follows, all from one sample in a study of cytomegalovirus exposure and HLA in healthy donors. Clones were read by immunoSEQ multiplex PCR, and TCRdb kept only the in-frame ones, dropping some. The sample has about 200,000 clones, about four fifths seen once. Sequenced material: PBMCs. The receptors were sampled from a woman aged 40 to 55 in good health and CMV-seronegative. Both conserved end residues are part of each CDR3. The D gene is left open where the match is weak. Part of the rows lack a size; the others show once, few, many or a class for expanded clones.

>16|NA|TRBJ2-1|NA|TRBV18
TGTGCCAGCTCACCACGCGAACCTAGCATCTACAATGAGCAGTTCTTC
CASSPREPSIYNEQFF
>14|NA|TRBJ1-2|TRBD1|TRBV27
TGTGCCAGCAGTTTCCGGACAGGGAACTATGGCTACACCTTC
CASSFRTGNYGYTF
>16|NA|TRBJ1-2|TRBD1|TRBV18
TGTGCCAGCTCACCACGAAACCCCGGGACAGATTATGGCTACACCTTC
CASSPRNPGTDYGYTF
>14|once|TRBJ1-1|NA|TRBV5-4
TGTGCCAGCAGCTTGGGGGGCAGCAACACTGAAGCTTTCTTT
CASSLGGSNTEAFF
>14|NA|TRBJ1-1|TRBD1|TRBV29-1
TGCAGCGTTGAAGATCAGGGGGCAAACACTGAAGCTTTCTTT
CSVEDQGANTEAFF
>14|NA|TRBJ2-6|NA|TRBV11-3
TGTGCCAGCAGCTTCCTATCTGGGGCCAACGTCCTGACTTTC
CASSFLSGANVLTF
>15|NA|TRBJ1-5|NA|TRBV5-1
TGCGCCAGCAGCTTGGATGCAGGGCAACGTCAGCCCCAGCATTTT
CASSLDAGQRQPQHF
>11|NA|TRBJ2-7|NA|TRBV29-1
TGCAGCGGGGGACACAACTACGAGCAGTACTTC
CSGGHNYEQYF
>13|NA|TRBJ1-2|NA|TRBV29-1
TGCAGCGTTGAGGCAGGGGAAATTGATGGCTACACCTTC
CSVEAGEIDGYTF
>15|NA|TRBJ1-1|NA|TRBV2
TGTGCCAGCAGTGTATTGACTGAGATGAACACTGAAGCTTTCTTT
CASSVLTEMNTEAFF
>15|NA|TRBJ2-7|NA|TRBV4-1
TGCGCCAGCAGCCAAGGTCCGGGAACTTTCTACGAGCAGTACTTC
CASSQGPGTFYEQYF
>14|NA|TRBJ2-1|NA|TRBV6-1
TGTGCCAGCAGTGACGGCGGCTTCTACAATGAGCAGTTCTTC
CASSDGGFYNEQFF
>10|NA|TRBJ1-1|NA|TRBV20-1
TGCAGTGCTAGACGCACTGAAGCTTTCTTT
CSARRTEAFF
>10|NA|TRBJ2-7|NA|TRBV29-1
TGCAGCGTGGGGGAGGAAAATGTATCCTTC
CSVGEENVSF
>13|NA|TRBJ2-5|NA|TRBV30
TGTGCCTGGAGTGCCATCGCGAGGGAGACCCAGTACTTC
CAWSAIARETQYF
>15|NA|TRBJ1-1|NA|TRBV13
TGTGCCAGCAGCTTCCGTCGGGAGGCCCACACTGAAGCTTTCTTT
CASSFRREAHTEAFF
>15|NA|TRBJ2-1|NA|TRBV6-5
TGTGCCAGCAGTTACCAGGGGCGTTCCTACAATGAGCAGTTCTTC
CASSYQGRSYNEQFF
>14|few|TRBJ1-2|NA|TRBV19
TGTGCCAGCCTTCGGGGAGGAAGTAACTATGGCTACACCTTC
CASLRGGSNYGYTF
>16|NA|TRBJ2-7|NA|TRBV6-5
TGTGCCAGCAGTTACTCGAGGCCCCCCAGCCCCTACGAGCAGTACTTC
CASSYSRPPSPYEQYF
>13|NA|TRBJ1-4|NA|TRBV10-3
TGTGCCGGGTCGGGGGAGTTTAATGAAAAACTGTTTTTT
CAGSGEFNEKLFF
>15|few|TRBJ2-3|TRBD2|TRBV30
TGTGCCTGGAGTGTACTAGCGGGAGGAAGTGATACGCAGTATTTT
CAWSVLAGGSDTQYF
>16|NA|TRBJ1-2|NA|TRBV19
TGTGCCAGTAGTATGGGCGGCGGTGGCAGGGCACATGGCTACACCTTC
CASSMGGGGRAHGYTF
>15|NA|TRBJ2-1|TRBD2|TRBV5-1
TGCGCCAGCAGCTTTGAGGGAGGGCCCTACAATGAGCAGTTCTTC
CASSFEGGPYNEQFF
>16|NA|TRBJ2-1|NA|TRBV4-1
TGCGCCAGCAGCCCCCGGAGGGGCGGGACGGGAAATGAGCAGTTCTTC
CASSPRRGGTGNEQFF